Given below is one T cell receptor (beta chain) in context. The antigen it recognizes is unknown. There are no base qualities to consult, and no much larger clone falls within one base. The same CDR3 can be traced to other DNA sequences in this sample. V is cut back by 2 bases and J by 3 bases, with 3 bases in the junction unmatched. The CDR3 runs 15 amino acids, cysteine and phenylalanine included. Kept here is only the CDR3 DNA, which spans 45 bases and is read in frame from base 1. The germline V gene sets CDR1 to MDHEN and CDR2 to SYDVKM. These data originate in a study of shared clonotypes between healthy human individuals (TCRdb year 2020). About the full investigation: The cohort included three men and a couple of women between 18 and 49 years of age. For each donor, CD4 naive and CD4 memory were each run on three plates, CD8 naive on two plates, and CD8 memory on one plate. The study deeply sequenced blood TCR repertoires of five healthy adults to estimate repertoire size and the extent of clonotype sharing between individuals. Different laboratories and diverse techniques were used to prepare libraries and sequence TCR repertoires, to increase sequencing depth and limit assay-specific biases. Each donor's leukapheresis produced roughly between roughly 0.85 and 9.5 billion PBMCs. General findings and caveats noted by the study authors: Approximately 4.8% of naive CD4, 3.5% of naive CD8, roughly 2.4% of memory CD4, and approximately 0.4% of memory CD8 clonotypes were shared across several donors. Based on pairwise subsampling, the degree of clonotype sharing among donors was expected to be affected by sequencing depth. Sampling was limited to blood, and TCR repertoires in tissue likely differ from TCR repertoires in blood. Incomplete sequencing was indicated by rarefaction of sorted-subset datasets, despite the large sequencing depth. Naive subsets generally had larger estimated clonotype richness than memory subsets did. The small number of donors limited the genetic and exposure-history diversity represented. Clonotypes shared by all four sorted-subset donors showed higher generation probabilities than non-shared clonotypes.

Healthy HIV-negative adults with no recently reported acute infections or vaccinations were included as donors. Only Caucasian adults living in Nashville, Tennessee, USA were represented among the donors. CD4+ T cells were enriched by magnetic negative selection, after which naive cells were positively selected on CD45RA and the negative fraction was taken as the memory subset. After blood collection by leukapheresis, PBMCs were isolated using Ficoll-Histopaque density gradient centrifugation and then cryopreserved in the vapor phase of liquid nitrogen. Analytical flow cytometry was used to check the purity and quantity of each magnetically sorted T cell population. Genomic DNA was isolated from each sorted fraction and quantified by UV absorbance on a Nanodrop 2000c. TCR CDR3 regions were amplified from genomic DNA by multiplex PCR using the deep immunoSEQ assay. Genomic DNA extracted from each cell subset was distributed evenly over all wells of several immunoSEQ 96-well plates, and each plate served as one replicate. For sorted subsets, each replicate PCR was loaded with approximately 190 ng genomic DNA, equivalent to about 33,000 T cell genomes. Purified libraries were measured with a Qubit 3.0 fluorometer, size-checked on a Bioanalyzer 2100, and measured again with the KAPA Library Quantification kit. A separate single-read 150-cycle Illumina NextSeq 550 flow cell was used to sequence each immunoSEQ 96-well plate. In the paper's pipeline: Because only junctional sequences without quality scores were contained in the immunoSEQ output, filtering matching that applied to full-length reads could not be performed. Sequences were annotated with PyIR, a Python wrapper for IgBLAST v1.9, using IMGT germline references to assign V/J genes and CDR3. Any read was removed if the V/J assignment was weak (E-value above 1e-6), the CDR3 was missing, or the read contained stop codons, out-of-frame junctions, or ambiguous translated residues. A V3J clonotype was defined by an identical inferred V gene, J gene, and CDR3 amino acid sequence. The percentage overlap between two repertoires was calculated by dividing the number of shared unique clonotypes by the size of the smaller repertoire. RTK rarefaction, the Chao1 estimator, and Recon v2.1 estimates of unobserved clonotypes were used to assess repertoire richness. Generation probabilities for all TCRbeta clonotypes obtained by the gDNA method from a few donors were computed using OLGA. The source is immuneACCESS, and TCRdb retained only in-frame sequences with V and J called. Part of the clones is not carried over; for the studies checked, unresolved V genes explain less than half of this, and the remainder is unexplained. For V, J and clone size, that table is used; D and trimming come from the DNA. The sample table holds over a million clones, of which about four fifths were seen once. The ten largest clones take up around 0.47% of the sample.

The chain uses TRBV28 and TRBJ2-7; the junction holds 11 bases that match TRBD1. The clonotype comes from a man aged 18-30 years in good health. Some clones in this sample may be carry-over from other donors' samples. The sequenced material came from memory CD4+ T cells from PBMCs. In light of the paper, this sample's cell subset or site label describes: CD45RA-negative fraction. CDR3 reads: CASSLLGTGGYEQYF. In nucleotide form, the sequence is TGTGCCAGCAGTTTACTCGGGACAGGGGGCTACGAGCAGTACTTC.